These T cell receptor beta chains were read from a single sample in a study of chronic HIV infection and antiretroviral therapy. TCRdb redid the calling of the 5' RACE reads with MiXCR, one entry per CDR3 protein. The top ten hold more than 2% of the sample, which has more than 30,000 distinct CDR3 sequences, over 7% seen once. The sequencing sample was made of peripheral blood. The source is an adult who had HIV and had not received antiretroviral therapy, or was an uninfected healthy control (not recorded which). Each CDR3 is given with its conserved first and last residue. The order of the fields is CDR3 length, J gene, V gene, clone size, D gene, CDR3 DNA, CDR3 protein. The D gene is left open where the match is weak. Clone size is not always given. Where it is, it says once, few, many or a class for expanded clones.

cdr3_length: 14; j_call: TRBJ2-5; v_call: TRBV7-7; clone_size: few; d_call: TRBD2; cdr3_nt: TGTGCCAGCAGCTTTTCTGCGGGGGAGGAGACCCAGTACTTC; cdr3_aa: CASSFSAGEETQYF
cdr3_length: 17; j_call: TRBJ2-3; v_call: TRBV28; clone_size: few; d_call: NA; cdr3_nt: TGTGCCAGCAGTTCCCCCGGGATAGCCCAATCCACAGATACGCAGTATTTT; cdr3_aa: CASSSPGIAQSTDTQYF
cdr3_length: 19; j_call: TRBJ1-5; v_call: TRBV12-5; clone_size: NA; d_call: NA; cdr3_nt: TGTGCTAGTGGTTTGGTCGGGACCGGACCTAAAGGAGCGAATCAGCCCCAGCATTTT; cdr3_aa: CASGLVGTGPKGANQPQHF
cdr3_length: 15; j_call: TRBJ2-5; v_call: TRBV5-1; clone_size: NA; d_call: NA; cdr3_nt: TGCGCCAGCAGACCGGGACTCGATTTTCTGGAGACCCAGTACTTC; cdr3_aa: CASRPGLDFLETQYF
cdr3_length: 15; j_call: TRBJ2-3; v_call: TRBV2; clone_size: NA; d_call: NA; cdr3_nt: TGTGCCAGCAGTGCTCCACGACAGACCACAGATACGCAGTATTTT; cdr3_aa: CASSAPRQTTDTQYF
cdr3_length: 17; j_call: TRBJ1-5; v_call: TRBV6-2/TRBV6-3; clone_size: NA; d_call: NA; cdr3_nt: TGTGCCAGCAGTTATTCCACCGGCAAGGGAGGCAATCAGCCCCAGCATTTT; cdr3_aa: CASSYSTGKGGNQPQHF
cdr3_length: 12; j_call: TRBJ1-5; v_call: TRBV4-2; clone_size: many; d_call: NA; cdr3_nt: TGTGCCAGCAGCCAAGACAATCAGCCCCAGCATTTT; cdr3_aa: CASSQDNQPQHF
cdr3_length: 15; j_call: TRBJ2-1; v_call: TRBV11-2; clone_size: NA; d_call: NA; cdr3_nt: TGTGCCAGCAGCTTAGTGGACGGATCTTACAATGAGCAGTTCTTC; cdr3_aa: CASSLVDGSYNEQFF
cdr3_length: 14; j_call: TRBJ2-7; v_call: TRBV5-1; clone_size: NA; d_call: TRBD2; cdr3_nt: TGCGCCAGCAGCGACATAGCGGGAGCCTACGAGCAGTACTTC; cdr3_aa: CASSDIAGAYEQYF
cdr3_length: 15; j_call: TRBJ1-1; v_call: TRBV20-1; clone_size: many; d_call: NA; cdr3_nt: TGCAGTGCCTCAGAGAGGGGAATCATGAACACTGAAGCTTTCTTT; cdr3_aa: CSASERGIMNTEAFF
cdr3_length: 13; j_call: TRBJ1-2; v_call: TRBV28; clone_size: NA; d_call: NA; cdr3_nt: TGTGCCAGCAGTCCTTCCTCCCCCAGAGGCGACACCTTC; cdr3_aa: CASSPSSPRGDTF
cdr3_length: 12; j_call: TRBJ1-2; v_call: TRBV12-3/TRBV12-4; clone_size: many; d_call: NA; cdr3_nt: TGTGCCAGCAGTGGGTCGAACTATGGCTACACCTTC; cdr3_aa: CASSGSNYGYTF
cdr3_length: 13; j_call: TRBJ2-3; v_call: TRBV6-4; clone_size: many; d_call: NA; cdr3_nt: TGTGCCAGCAGTGATGACAGCACAGATACGCAGTATTTT; cdr3_aa: CASSDDSTDTQYF
cdr3_length: 15; j_call: TRBJ1-2; v_call: TRBV11-2; clone_size: NA; d_call: NA; cdr3_nt: TGTGCCAGCAGCCCTCAGCACAGCTCTAACTATGGCTACACCTTC; cdr3_aa: CASSPQHSSNYGYTF
cdr3_length: 16; j_call: TRBJ2-1; v_call: TRBV27; clone_size: few; d_call: TRBD2; cdr3_nt: TGTGCCAGCAGTTCCCCGTTTAGCGGGGCTTACAATGAGCAGTTCTTC; cdr3_aa: CASSSPFSGAYNEQFF
cdr3_length: 14; j_call: TRBJ2-1; v_call: TRBV27; clone_size: many; d_call: TRBD2; cdr3_nt: TGTGCCAGCAGTTTCGGGGGGTACGACAATGAGCAGTTCTTC; cdr3_aa: CASSFGGYDNEQFF
cdr3_length: 16; j_call: TRBJ2-5; v_call: TRBV7-9; clone_size: many; d_call: TRBD2; cdr3_nt: TGTGCCAGCAGCTCCACTAGCGGGAGGGTTCAAGAGACCCAGTACTTC; cdr3_aa: CASSSTSGRVQETQYF
cdr3_length: 14; j_call: TRBJ2-3; v_call: TRBV6-6; clone_size: few; d_call: NA; cdr3_nt: TGTGCCAGCAGTTACTCGATTAGCACAGATACGCAGTATTTT; cdr3_aa: CASSYSISTDTQYF
cdr3_length: 17; j_call: TRBJ2-5; v_call: TRBV4-2; clone_size: many; d_call: NA; cdr3_nt: TGTGCCAGCAGCCAAGACCCCCCGGCCCAAGGAGGGGAGACCCAGTACTTC; cdr3_aa: CASSQDPPAQGGETQYF
cdr3_length: 16; j_call: TRBJ2-1; v_call: TRBV11-2; clone_size: many; d_call: NA; cdr3_nt: TGTGCCAGCAGCTACCCGGGGGTAGCGGCCATTAATGAGCAGTTCTTC; cdr3_aa: CASSYPGVAAINEQFF
cdr3_length: 15; j_call: TRBJ2-7; v_call: TRBV6-6; clone_size: NA; d_call: NA; cdr3_nt: TGTGCCAGCAGTTACACTGGCCAGGTATCCTACGAGCAGTACTTC; cdr3_aa: CASSYTGQVSYEQYF
cdr3_length: 15; j_call: TRBJ2-3; v_call: TRBV4-3; clone_size: NA; d_call: NA; cdr3_nt: TGCGCCAGCAGCCAAGAGCTCATTTTCACAGATACGCAGTATTTT; cdr3_aa: CASSQELIFTDTQYF
cdr3_length: 12; j_call: TRBJ1-3; v_call: TRBV29-1; clone_size: many; d_call: NA; cdr3_nt: TGCAGCGTTGTAGACTCTGGAAACACCATATATTTT; cdr3_aa: CSVVDSGNTIYF
cdr3_length: 19; j_call: TRBJ1-4; v_call: TRBV25-1; clone_size: many; d_call: TRBD1; cdr3_nt: TGTGCCAGCAGTGAAATCGGACAGGGAGGCCCTGCAACTAATGAAAAACTGTTTTTT; cdr3_aa: CASSEIGQGGPATNEKLFF
cdr3_length: 17; j_call: TRBJ2-4; v_call: TRBV4-1; clone_size: many; d_call: TRBD1; cdr3_nt: TGCGCCAGCAGCCCGGCCGCGACAGGGTTAGCCAAAAACATTCAGTACTTC; cdr3_aa: CASSPAATGLAKNIQYF
cdr3_length: 13; j_call: TRBJ2-7; v_call: TRBV29-1; clone_size: many; d_call: NA; cdr3_nt: TGCAGCGTTGAAGGCGGCCGACCCTACGAGCAGTACTTC; cdr3_aa: CSVEGGRPYEQYF
cdr3_length: 14; j_call: TRBJ1-4; v_call: TRBV6-1; clone_size: NA; d_call: NA; cdr3_nt: TGTGCCAGCAGTGGACAGAACAGGAATGAAAAACTGTTTTTT; cdr3_aa: CASSGQNRNEKLFF
cdr3_length: 13; j_call: TRBJ1-1; v_call: TRBV12-3/TRBV12-4; clone_size: many; d_call: NA; cdr3_nt: TGTGCCAGCAGCCGAGACAGGAGCACTGAAGCTTTCTTT; cdr3_aa: CASSRDRSTEAFF
cdr3_length: 17; j_call: TRBJ1-5; v_call: TRBV18; clone_size: few; d_call: TRBD1; cdr3_nt: TGTGCCAGCTCACCCCGGGACAGTGGGGGATTCAATCAGCCCCAGCATTTT; cdr3_aa: CASSPRDSGGFNQPQHF
cdr3_length: 14; j_call: TRBJ1-1; v_call: TRBV18; clone_size: many; d_call: TRBD1; cdr3_nt: TGTGCCAGCTCACCGGGGACAGGGAGTACTGAAGCTTTCTTT; cdr3_aa: CASSPGTGSTEAFF
cdr3_length: 14; j_call: TRBJ1-5; v_call: TRBV27; clone_size: many; d_call: NA; cdr3_nt: TGTGCCAGCCGAATCAGGGAGGGCCATCGGACCCAGCATTTT; cdr3_aa: CASRIREGHRTQHF
cdr3_length: 16; j_call: TRBJ2-3; v_call: TRBV28; clone_size: many; d_call: NA; cdr3_nt: TGTGCCAGCAGCCCCGAGGACATCCGGTTGACAGATACGCAGTATTTT; cdr3_aa: CASSPEDIRLTDTQYF
cdr3_length: 15; j_call: TRBJ2-3; v_call: TRBV20-1; clone_size: many; d_call: NA; cdr3_nt: TGCAGTGCTCCCAACATTCCCCCGGGAGCAGATACGCAGTATTTT; cdr3_aa: CSAPNIPPGADTQYF
cdr3_length: 15; j_call: TRBJ2-1; v_call: TRBV4-3; clone_size: NA; d_call: NA; cdr3_nt: TGCGCCAGCAGCCAAGAAGAGGTGTCTAGCCGGGGGCAGTTCTTC; cdr3_aa: CASSQEEVSSRGQFF
cdr3_length: 12; j_call: TRBJ2-1; v_call: TRBV29-1; clone_size: few; d_call: TRBD2; cdr3_nt: TGCAGCGGGACTAGCGGGAGTCTTGAGCAGTTCTTC; cdr3_aa: CSGTSGSLEQFF
cdr3_length: 13; j_call: TRBJ2-7; v_call: TRBV11-2; clone_size: many; d_call: NA; cdr3_nt: TGTGCCAGCAGCCCGTTCGACAGCTACGAGCAGTACTTC; cdr3_aa: CASSPFDSYEQYF
cdr3_length: 16; j_call: TRBJ1-4; v_call: TRBV4-1; clone_size: many; d_call: NA; cdr3_nt: TGCGCCAGCAGCCAACCCACCGGGACTGAGCGTGAAAAACTGTTTTTT; cdr3_aa: CASSQPTGTEREKLFF
cdr3_length: 13; j_call: TRBJ2-2; v_call: TRBV6-2/TRBV6-3; clone_size: few; d_call: NA; cdr3_nt: TGTGCCAGCAGGATACATTTCACCGGGGAGCTGTTTTTT; cdr3_aa: CASRIHFTGELFF
cdr3_length: 12; j_call: TRBJ1-1; v_call: TRBV10-2; clone_size: many; d_call: NA; cdr3_nt: TGCGCCAGCAGTGAGGTGGTTACTGAAGCTTTCTTT; cdr3_aa: CASSEVVTEAFF
cdr3_length: 16; j_call: TRBJ2-7; v_call: TRBV7-6; clone_size: many; d_call: TRBD1; cdr3_nt: TGTGCCAGCAGCCCCGAATCCCGGGACAGCTCCTACGAGCAGTACTTC; cdr3_aa: CASSPESRDSSYEQYF